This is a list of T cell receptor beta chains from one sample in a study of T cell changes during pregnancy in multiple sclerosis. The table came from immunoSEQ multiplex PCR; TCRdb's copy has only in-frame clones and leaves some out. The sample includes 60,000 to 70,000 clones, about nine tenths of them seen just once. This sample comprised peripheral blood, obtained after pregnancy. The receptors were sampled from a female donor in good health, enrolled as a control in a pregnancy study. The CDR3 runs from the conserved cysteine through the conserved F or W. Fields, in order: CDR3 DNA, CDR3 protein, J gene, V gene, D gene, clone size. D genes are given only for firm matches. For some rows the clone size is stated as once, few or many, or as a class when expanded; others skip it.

CDR3nt: TGCGCCAGCAGCCAAGATCCGGGGTCAGGAGCTTTCTTT; CDR3aa: CASSQDPGSGAFF; j_gene: TRBJ1-1; v_gene: TRBV4-3; d_gene: NA; abundance: NA
CDR3nt: TGTGCCAGCAGCGAGGACAGGGTTGGCGAAAAACTGTTTTTT; CDR3aa: CASSEDRVGEKLFF; j_gene: TRBJ1-4; v_gene: TRBV5-4; d_gene: TRBD1; abundance: NA
CDR3nt: TGTGCCAGCAGCTTAGACCGTAGAGGGACTGAAGCTTTCTTT; CDR3aa: CASSLDRRGTEAFF; j_gene: TRBJ1-1; v_gene: TRBV11-2; d_gene: NA; abundance: NA
CDR3nt: TGCGCCAGCAGCCAAGTGTGGGCTAGCGGGGGCACAGATACGCAGTATTTT; CDR3aa: CASSQVWASGGTDTQYF; j_gene: TRBJ2-3; v_gene: TRBV4-1; d_gene: TRBD2; abundance: NA
CDR3nt: TGTGCCAGCAGCTTAATCTCGGGGGGGGGCACAGATACGCAGTATTTT; CDR3aa: CASSLISGGGTDTQYF; j_gene: TRBJ2-3; v_gene: TRBV7-9; d_gene: TRBD2; abundance: NA
CDR3nt: TGTGCCAGCAGCTTGAGGACTCTGGGAGGAGAGACCCAGTACTTC; CDR3aa: CASSLRTLGGETQYF; j_gene: TRBJ2-5; v_gene: TRBV5-6; d_gene: NA; abundance: NA
CDR3nt: TGTGCCATCAGTGTGCAGGACTCTGGAAACACCATATATTTT; CDR3aa: CAISVQDSGNTIYF; j_gene: TRBJ1-3; v_gene: TRBV10-3; d_gene: NA; abundance: NA
CDR3nt: TGTGCCAGCAGTTTAGCCAGGGCCCCCACCGGGGAGCTGTTTTTT; CDR3aa: CASSLARAPTGELFF; j_gene: TRBJ2-2; v_gene: TRBV27; d_gene: NA; abundance: NA
CDR3nt: TGTGCCACCAGCGAACCAGGATCCGGCCTGACTGAAGCTTTCTTT; CDR3aa: CATSEPGSGLTEAFF; j_gene: TRBJ1-1; v_gene: TRBV15; d_gene: NA; abundance: NA
CDR3nt: TGTGCCAGCAGTTACTGGTCAGGCGATGGCTACACCTTC; CDR3aa: CASSYWSGDGYTF; j_gene: TRBJ1-2; v_gene: TRBV6-5; d_gene: NA; abundance: NA
CDR3nt: TGCAGTGCTATGACAGGTTACGAGCAGTACTTC; CDR3aa: CSAMTGYEQYF; j_gene: TRBJ2-7; v_gene: TRBV20-1; d_gene: NA; abundance: NA
CDR3nt: TGCAGCGTCAGGACAGGTTTCTCTGGAAACACCATATATTTT; CDR3aa: CSVRTGFSGNTIYF; j_gene: TRBJ1-3; v_gene: TRBV29-1; d_gene: TRBD1; abundance: NA
CDR3nt: TGTGCCAGCAGCCAAGCTACCAGGTATGGGGAGGGGCCCTACGAGCAGTACTTC; CDR3aa: CASSQATRYGEGPYEQYF; j_gene: TRBJ2-7; v_gene: TRBV4-2; d_gene: TRBD2; abundance: once
CDR3nt: TGTGCCAGCAGCGTAGACCCAGCGGTGGACAGGATTAAATTTTTTTTTACTGGCTACACCTTC; CDR3aa: CASSVDPAVDRIKFFFTGYTF; j_gene: TRBJ1-2; v_gene: TRBV9; d_gene: TRBD1; abundance: once